Listed below are T cell receptor beta chains from one sample, sequenced in a study of blood T cell repertoires in COVID-19. The repertoire was sequenced with immunoSEQ multiplex PCR; TCRdb's copy has only in-frame clones and lacks some. The sample holds approximately 120,000 clones; roughly 72% are singletons and the top ten take over 4.5%. The sample was peripheral blood. These receptors were taken from a man in his fifties or sixties with acute or convalescent COVID-19. The CDR3 runs from the conserved cysteine through the conserved F or W. Each record gives: D gene, V gene, CDR3 length, J gene, clone size, CDR3 protein, CDR3 DNA. A D gene is named only where the DNA matches it firmly. Expanded clones get a size class; other rows say once, few or many, or leave the size out.

D: -
V: TRBV4-2
length: 16
J: TRBJ1-5
size: -
CDR3: CASSQDGRGSNQPQHF
DNA: TGTGCCAGCAGCCAAGATGGGCGGGGGAGCAATCAGCCCCAGCATTTT

D: -
V: TRBV19
length: 16
J: TRBJ2-5
size: -
CDR3: CASSKSEGANGETQYF
DNA: TGTGCCAGTAGTAAATCGGAGGGCGCGAATGGAGAGACCCAGTACTTC

D: TRBD1
V: TRBV28
length: 14
J: TRBJ2-5
size: few
CDR3: CASSLRGQGVTQYF
DNA: TGTGCCAGCAGTTTGCGCGGACAGGGTGTGACCCAGTACTTC

D: -
V: TRBV19
length: 13
J: TRBJ1-2
size: -
CDR3: CASSMTRNYGYTF
DNA: TGTGCCAGTAGTATGACCAGGAACTATGGCTACACCTTC

D: TRBD1
V: TRBV6-5
length: 15
J: TRBJ1-5
size: -
CDR3: CASSYRQGASQPQHF
DNA: TGTGCCAGCAGTTATCGACAGGGGGCTAGTCAGCCCCAGCATTTT

D: -
V: TRBV4-1
length: 18
J: TRBJ1-2
size: -
CDR3: CASSQVGQGSFPLGGYTF
DNA: TGCGCCAGCAGCCAAGTAGGGCAGGGATCCTTTCCTTTAGGTGGCTACACCTTC

D: -
V: TRBV6-1
length: 14
J: TRBJ1-2
size: -
CDR3: CASSEIGGVSSFTF
DNA: TGTGCCAGCAGTGAGATTGGGGGCGTCTCGTCATTTACCTTC

D: TRBD2
V: TRBV7-2
length: 15
J: TRBJ2-2
size: -
CDR3: CASSGRTSRTGELFF
DNA: TGTGCCAGCAGCGGTCGGACTAGCCGAACCGGGGAGCTGTTTTTT

D: -
V: TRBV5-1
length: 15
J: TRBJ1-6
size: -
CDR3: CASSLQGSGNSPLHF
DNA: TGCGCCAGCAGCTTACAGGGCTCTGGGAATTCACCCCTCCACTTT

D: TRBD1
V: TRBV3-1/TRBV3-2
length: 16
J: TRBJ1-1
size: -
CDR3: CASSQTGLFRNTEAFF
DNA: TGTGCCAGCAGCCAGACAGGGTTGTTTAGAAACACTGAAGCTTTCTTT

D: TRBD1
V: TRBV9
length: 14
J: TRBJ2-7
size: -
CDR3: CASSGGQGTYEQYF
DNA: TGTGCCAGCAGCGGAGGACAGGGGACCTACGAGCAGTACTTC

D: -
V: TRBV24-1
length: 15
J: TRBJ2-2
size: -
CDR3: CATSDVTRDTGELFF
DNA: TGTGCCACCAGTGACGTTACGCGGGACACCGGGGAGCTGTTTTTT

D: TRBD2
V: TRBV7-6
length: 15
J: TRBJ2-3
size: -
CDR3: CASSPSGSSTDTQYF
DNA: TGTGCCAGCAGCCCTAGCGGGAGTAGCACAGATACGCAGTATTTT

D: TRBD1
V: TRBV30
length: 15
J: TRBJ2-6
size: -
CDR3: CAWSVGTVGANVLTF
DNA: TGTGCCTGGAGTGTCGGGACAGTTGGGGCCAACGTCCTGACTTTC

D: TRBD2
V: TRBV3-1/TRBV3-2
length: 15
J: TRBJ2-7
size: -
CDR3: CASSPETSGAYEQYF
DNA: TGTGCCAGCAGCCCGGAGACTAGCGGGGCGTACGAGCAGTACTTC

D: TRBD2
V: TRBV27
length: 17
J: TRBJ2-2
size: -
CDR3: CASSLRGGPVSTGELFF
DNA: TGTGCCAGCAGTTTACGCGGGGGGCCCGTTTCCACCGGGGAGCTGTTTTTT

D: TRBD1
V: TRBV5-6
length: 15
J: TRBJ1-1
size: -
CDR3: CASSLYDRVNTEAFF
DNA: TGTGCCAGCAGCTTGTACGACAGGGTGAACACTGAAGCTTTCTTT

D: -
V: TRBV12-3/TRBV12-4
length: 11
J: TRBJ1-1
size: few
CDR3: CASRRTDEAFF
DNA: TGTGCCAGCAGAAGGACAGATGAAGCTTTCTTT

D: -
V: TRBV5-6
length: 14
J: TRBJ2-7
size: -
CDR3: CASSLYGSGYEQYF
DNA: TGTGCCAGCAGCTTGTATGGGTCGGGCTACGAGCAGTACTTC

D: TRBD2
V: TRBV4-2
length: 16
J: TRBJ2-3
size: -
CDR3: CASSQELAGGPDTQYF
DNA: TGTGCCAGCAGCCAAGAATTAGCGGGGGGGCCGGATACGCAGTATTTT

D: -
V: TRBV2
length: 12
J: TRBJ2-1
size: -
CDR3: CASQGSYNEQFF
DNA: TGTGCCAGTCAGGGGTCCTACAATGAGCAGTTCTTC

D: TRBD2
V: TRBV9
length: 17
J: TRBJ2-1
size: few
CDR3: CASSVVSRASGGNEQFF
DNA: TGTGCCAGCAGCGTAGTCTCTCGGGCTAGCGGTGGCAATGAGCAGTTCTTC

D: -
V: TRBV7-2
length: 14
J: TRBJ1-2
size: once
CDR3: CASSVMTGRGGYTF
DNA: TGTGCCAGCAGCGTGATGACAGGCCGAGGTGGCTACACCTTC

D: -
V: TRBV4-1
length: 19
J: TRBJ2-3
size: -
CDR3: CASSQDQLILTLNTDTQYF
DNA: TGCGCCAGCAGCCAAGATCAACTAATACTAACCCTTAACACAGATACGCAGTATTTT

D: -
V: TRBV5-6
length: 15
J: TRBJ1-1
size: -
CDR3: CASSYRTLERAEAFF
DNA: TGTGCCAGCAGCTACAGGACCCTGGAAAGGGCTGAAGCTTTCTTT

D: -
V: TRBV28
length: 13
J: TRBJ1-6
size: -
CDR3: CASGRAYNSPLHF
DNA: TGTGCCAGCGGCCGGGCCTATAATTCACCCCTCCACTTT